Shown below are 23 T cell receptor beta chains from a single sample sequenced in a study of T cells after yellow fever vaccination. TCRdb processed the 5' RACE reads anew with MiXCR; each CDR3 protein has one entry. This table has a few hundred thousand distinct CDR3 sequences, around 4.5% appearing once. The sequences come from PBMCs, collected 15 days after the yellow fever booster vaccination. The receptors stem from a man aged 18 to 30 who received the YFV17D yellow fever vaccine.

This clonotype was picked up a small number of times. This chain joins TRBV11-2 and TRBJ1-1; TRBD1 agrees at 7 bases. Losses at the gene ends were 5 bases for V and 1 base for J; bases not matched to a gene: 13. CDR1 and CDR2 from the germline V gene are SGHAT and FQNNGV. The CDR3 consists of 17 residues. In DNA, the CDR3 is TGTGCCAGCAGCCCCCCCCTGTTAAACAGGGGGAACACTGAAGCTTTCTTT. It translates to CASSPPLLNRGNTEAFF.

This clonotype was recorded many times. The chain uses TRBV7-9 and TRBJ2-1, with unresolved D. Trimming stripped 5 bases from V and 9 bases from J, with 17 bases between. CDR1 and CDR2 from the germline V gene are SEHNR and FQNEAQ (reference sequence). This CDR3 has 14 amino acids. As DNA, the CDR3 is TGTGCCAGCAGCCCCTCGCGGCTAGTCGGTGAGCAGTTCTTC. Protein: CASSPSRLVGEQFF.

This clonotype was recorded many times. V usage is TRBV20-1 and J usage is TRBJ2-7; D remains ambiguous. Trimming stripped 4 bases from V and 2 bases from J, with 9 bases between. This CDR3 has 12 amino acids. Germline-derived CDR1 and CDR2 are DFQATT and SNEGSKA (reference sequence). The DNA of the CDR3 is TGCAGTGCTATCAAGGAGACCTACGAGCAGTACTTC. As protein: CSAIKETYEQYF.

The sample holds many counts of this clonotype. The J gene is TRBJ2-1, the V gene TRBV30, with 9 bases identical to TRBD2. V was clipped by 0 bases and J by 2 bases; unmatched bases: 2. CDR1 and CDR2 (germline): GTSNPN, SVGIG (reference sequence). The CDR3 has 15 residues. The CDR3 loop reads CAWSVAGGPYNEQFF. CDR3 in DNA: TGTGCCTGGAGTGTTGCGGGGGGGCCCTACAATGAGCAGTTCTTC. Supplemented by reference TRBV30 and TRBJ2-1, the full variable domain reads SQTIHQWPATLVQPVGSPLSLECTVEGTSNPNLYWYRQAAGRGLQLLFYSVGIGQISSEVPQNLSASRPQDRQFILSSKKLLLSDSGFYLCAWSVAGGPYNEQFFGPGTRLTVL.

This chain uses TRBV5-1 with TRBJ1-1; D uncertain. The CDR3 totals 13 residues. V lost 0 bases and J 2 bases, leaving 5 bases between the germline ends. Germline values: CDR1 SGHRS, CDR2 YFSETQ. In nucleotides, the CDR3 is TGCGCCAGCAGCTTGGTCGATAACACTGAAGCTTTCTTT. Its translation: CASSLVDNTEAFF. The complete variable domain, with remaining parts taken from reference TRBV5-1 and TRBJ1-1, reads KAGVTQTPRYLIKTRGQQVTLSCSPISGHRSVSWYQQTPGQGLQFLFEYFSETQRNKGNFPGRFSGRQFSNSRSEMNVSTLELGDSALYLCASSLVDNTEAFFGQGTRLTVV.

This clonotype was counted only a few times. This sequence joins TRBV6-2 or TRBV6-3 and TRBJ1-1, with TRBD1 matching over 9 bases. CDR1 MNHEY and CDR2 SVGEGT come from the germline V gene. Trimming at V came to 6 bases and at J to 5 bases, leaving 4 bases not matched to a gene. The CDR3 loop spans 13 amino acids. The CDR3 sequence: CASRRQGETEAFF. CDR3 DNA sequence: TGTGCCAGCAGGAGACAGGGGGAGACTGAAGCTTTCTTT.

This clonotype was observed at least ten times. V and J are TRBV29-1 and TRBJ1-2; 8 nucleotides match TRBD1. Germline V gives CDR1 SQVTM, CDR2 ANQGSEA. V lost 6 bases and J lost 1; bases outside the gene matches: 4. The CDR3 runs 13 residues. CDR3 DNA sequence: TGCAGCGTGGGGACAGGCCTTAACTATGGCTACACCTTC. It yields the protein CSVGTGLNYGYTF.

This clonotype came up a few times. This chain uses TRBV7-6 with TRBJ1-1; D not certain. V lost 1 base to trimming and J lost 1 base, with 16 bases between them. The length of the CDR3 is 17 residues. In germline, CDR1 is SGHVS, CDR2 FNYEAQ. The CDR3 DNA reads TGTGCCAGCAGCTTAGGTTCGGTGGCCTCTGGGAACACTGAAGCTTTCTTT. Its translation: CASSLGSVASGNTEAFF.

The chain is built from TRBV15 and TRBJ2-3; 7 bases match TRBD2. The CDR3 contains 15 residues. CDR1 and CDR2 (germline): LNHNV, YYDKDF (reference sequence). V shed 0 bases and J 5 bases; nucleotides not matched to a gene: 5. The CDR3 DNA reads TGTGCCACCAGCAGAGATCGAGGCGGGGGAGATACGCAGTATTTT. This codes for CATSRDRGGGDTQYF. Full variable domain (remainder filled in from reference TRBV15 and TRBJ2-3): DAMVIQNPRYQVTQFGKPVTLSCSQTLNHNVMYWYQQKSSQAPKLLFHYYDKDFNNEADTPDNFQSRRPNTSFCFLDIRSPGLGDTAMYLCATSRDRGGGDTQYFGPGTRLTVL.

This clonotype was seen at least ten times. The chain employs TRBV4-2 and TRBJ1-2, with TRBD1 matching 8 bases. CDR3 length equals 17 residues. The V gene end was trimmed by 2 bases and the J gene end by 4 bases; junction bases not matched to a gene: 12. Germline V gives CDR1 LGHNA, CDR2 YNFKEQ. The CDR3 reads CASSQNPSTGETYGYTF. CDR3 in DNA: TGTGCCAGCAGCCAAAACCCTTCGACAGGGGAGACCTATGGCTACACCTTC.

This clonotype was recorded many times. The V and J genes are TRBV6-6 and TRBJ2-7; TRBD1 matches 11 bases. The CDR3 totals 15 residues. The J segment lost 2 bases and the V segment lost 7 bases, leaving 7 bases of the junction unmatched. Germline V gives CDR1 MNHNY, CDR2 SVGAGI (reference sequence). The CDR3 loop reads CASIQDRGPPYEQYF. The DNA for the CDR3 is TGTGCCAGCATCCAGGACAGGGGGCCCCCCTACGAGCAGTACTTC.

This clonotype was found many times. The chain is built from TRBV30 and TRBJ2-2; D may correspond to TRBD1 or TRBD2 (5 bases each). V lost 3 bases to trimming and J lost 6 bases, with 14 bases between them. In germline, CDR1 is GTSNPN, CDR2 SVGIG (reference sequence). The CDR3 runs 14 residues. The CDR3 sequence is CAWRLGRGAGELFF. The CDR3 bases are TGTGCCTGGAGACTGGGAAGAGGGGCCGGGGAGCTGTTTTTT.

The table lists this clonotype with a few counts. V is TRBV6-6 and J is TRBJ2-6, with D uncertain. Germline assignment: CDR1 MNHNY and CDR2 SVGAGI (reference sequence). Trimming took 4 bases from V and 4 from J, leaving 17 bases between them. The CDR3 totals 17 residues. The CDR3 bases are TGTGCCAGCAGTTTCGGTAGTTCCTGGCACGGGGCCAACGTCCTGACTTTC. Amino acid sequence: CASSFGSSWHGANVLTF.

This clonotype has just a few counts. This chain joins TRBV6-5 and TRBJ2-6, with 8 positions matching TRBD1. The CDR3 totals 20 residues. V shed 5 bases and J 0 bases; nucleotides not matched to a gene: 15. Germline V CDR1 and CDR2: MNHEY, SVGAGI. The CDR3 DNA sequence: TGTGCCAGCAGTCGGGATCAGGGGGCACCCATGATCTCTGGGGCCAACGTCCTGACTTTC. This translates into CASSRDQGAPMISGANVLTF.

This rearrangement joins TRBV4-2 to TRBJ1-4; no definite D call. CDR1 is LGHNA, CDR2 YNFKEQ, per germline. CDR3 size: 16 residues. Trimming took 0 bases from V and 0 from J, leaving 8 bases between them. CDR3 bases: TGTGCCAGCAGCCAAGATGGGTCGGCAACTAATGAAAAACTGTTTTTT. Its protein product is CASSQDGSATNEKLFF.

The sample holds a few counts of this clonotype. The V gene is TRBV6-5, the J gene TRBJ2-5; D may be TRBD1 or TRBD2 (5 bases each). The CDR3 loop spans 14 amino acids. Trimming left V 7 bases short and J 5 bases short, with 17 bases between. Germline V lookup: CDR1 MNHEY, CDR2 SVGAGI. DNA of the CDR3: TGTGCCAGCACCTCATTCGGGGCCGGGGAGACCCAGTACTTC. This gives the protein CASTSFGAGETQYF.

The CDR3 nucleotides are TGCGCCAGCAGTTCGGGCCCCGGGGCTTTCTTT. This gives the protein CASSSGPGAFF. This chain links TRBV5-1 with TRBJ1-1; D unresolved. Trimming left V 5 bases short and J 11 bases short, with 13 bases between. This CDR3 has 11 amino acids. CDR1 SGHRS and CDR2 YFSETQ come from the germline V gene.

The chain couples TRBV6-1 to TRBJ2-7; 11 nucleotides match TRBD1. The length of the CDR3 is 19 residues. The junction had 15 bases not matched to a gene; V was cut back by 0 bases and J by 5 bases. CDR1 is MNHNS, CDR2 SASEGT, per germline. The CDR3 DNA reads as TGTGCCAGCAGTGAAGCGCCTAACCGGGACAGGGGGTTTCGGGACGAGCAGTACTTC. This encodes CASSEAPNRDRGFRDEQYF.

This clonotype was counted at least ten times. This chain joins TRBV29-1 and TRBJ1-1; D possibly corresponds to TRBD1 (6 bases). Trimming stripped 1 base from V and 0 bases from J, with 18 bases between. The germline gives CDR1 SQVTM, CDR2 ANQGSEA. The CDR3 covers 17 residues. The CDR3 protein is CSVEGGHLGLMNTEAFF. CDR3 nucleotide sequence: TGCAGCGTTGAAGGGGGGCACCTGGGACTCATGAACACTGAAGCTTTCTTT.

This clonotype was detected ten times or more. The chain couples TRBV4-3 to TRBJ2-5, with 9 bases that match TRBD2. The germline V gene encodes CDR1 LGHNA and CDR2 YSLEER. J was trimmed by 5 bases and V by 2 bases; bases with no gene match: 6. CDR3 size: 15 residues. In nucleotides, the CDR3 is TGCGCCAGCAGCCAATCTACTAGCGGGCACGAGACCCAGTACTTC. Protein sequence: CASSQSTSGHETQYF.

The chain employs TRBV7-9 and TRBJ1-5; TRBD1 agrees at 7 bases. Trimming at V came to 3 bases and at J to 8 bases, leaving 19 bases not matched to a gene. Germline CDR1 reads SEHNR; CDR2 reads FQNEAQ (reference sequence). The CDR3 has 18 amino acids. The CDR3 DNA follows: TGTGCCAGCAGCTTCCTCCCGACAGGGAAGTCCGGTTTGGAGCCCCAGCATTTT. Its protein is CASSFLPTGKSGLEPQHF.

This clonotype was observed at least ten times. The chain couples TRBV10-3 to TRBJ2-2; 11 bases map to TRBD1. This CDR3 region has 16 residues. Per the germline V gene, CDR1 is ENHRY and CDR2 is SYGVKD. Trimming removed 3 bases from V and 9 bases from J; junction bases left unmatched: 9. The CDR3 DNA is TGTGCCATCAGTGAATTTAGGACAGGGGGCTTCCGGGAGCTGTTTTTT. Translated, it gives CAISEFRTGGFRELFF.

In this sample, this clonotype turned up many times. The gene calls are TRBV15 and TRBJ2-4; TRBD2 agrees at 12 bases. Trimming removed 1 base from V and 1 base from J; junction bases left unmatched: 5. Germline lookup yields CDR1 LNHNV and CDR2 YYDKDF (reference sequence). This CDR3 has 18 residues. DNA of the CDR3: TGTGCCACCAGCAGAGTGGTGACTAGCGGGGGTGCCAAAAACATTCAGTACTTC. Translating it yields CATSRVVTSGGAKNIQYF.